This T cell receptor (beta chain) comes out of a study of shared clonotypes between healthy human individuals. Study details: Aged 18 to 49, the donors were a couple of women and three men.

Germline lookup yields CDR1 KGHSH and CDR2 LQKENI. Trimming took off 3 bases at V and 3 bases at J, with 14 bases between the two ends. CDR3 length: 15 residues. Overall study findings and caveats: Having only a few donors restricted how much genetic and exposure-history diversity was captured. Naive subsets, compared against memory subsets, generally had larger estimated richness values.

Clones were sequenced by immunoSEQ multiplex PCR, and TCRdb holds only the in-frame ones, with some missing. The sample carries some 2,100,000 clones, approximately 96% recorded once. Notes on this clone: Its antigen is not identified.

Specimen: naive CD4+ T cells sorted from blood. Subset reported: CD45RA+ positively selected. This TCR was sampled from a young man in good health. The chain couples TRBV18 to TRBJ2-5, with D perhaps TRBD2 (5 bases). The CDR3 nucleotides read TGTGCCAGCTCACCCTTAAATGAGGGCAAAGAGACCCAGTACTTC. Protein sequence: CASSPLNEGKETQYF.